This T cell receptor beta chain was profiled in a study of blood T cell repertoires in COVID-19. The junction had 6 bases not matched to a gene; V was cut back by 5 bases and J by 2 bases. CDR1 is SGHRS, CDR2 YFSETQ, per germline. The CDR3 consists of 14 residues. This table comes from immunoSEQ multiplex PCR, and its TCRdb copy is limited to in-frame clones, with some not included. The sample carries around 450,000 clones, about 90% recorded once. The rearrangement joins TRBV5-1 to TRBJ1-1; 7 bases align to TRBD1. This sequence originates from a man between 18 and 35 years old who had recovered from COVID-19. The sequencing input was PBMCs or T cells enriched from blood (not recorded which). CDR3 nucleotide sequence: TGCGCCAGCAGACCCAGACAGGGCAACACTGAAGCTTTCTTT. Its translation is CASRPRQGNTEAFF.